Listed below are T cell receptor beta chains from one sample, sequenced in a study of blood T cells in healthy people across ages. One entry per CDR3 protein, called by TCRdb with MiXCR from the 5' RACE reads. The top ten hold about 21% of the sample, which has around 970,000 distinct CDR3 sequences, about 53% seen once. Sample: blood. The origin of the receptors is a woman in her fifties or sixties in good health. Both conserved end residues are part of each CDR3. The D gene is left open where the match is weak. The size field is filled for only some rows; it gives once, few, many or a size class.

D: -
V: TRBV7-9
size: -
J: TRBJ1-2
CDR3: CASSPGGTLGYTF
DNA: TGTGCCAGCAGCCCGGGTGGGACCCTTGGCTACACCTTC

D: -
V: TRBV5-1
size: few
J: TRBJ2-1
CDR3: CASSAWQERHNEQFF
DNA: TGCGCCAGCAGCGCCTGGCAGGAGCGGCACAATGAGCAGTTCTTC

D: -
V: TRBV24-1
size: many
J: TRBJ2-3
CDR3: CATYDGDTDTQYF
DNA: TGTGCCACCTACGACGGAGACACAGATACGCAGTATTTT

D: -
V: TRBV29-1
size: -
J: TRBJ1-1
CDR3: CSLRSVGTEAFF
DNA: TGCAGCCTTAGGTCCGTGGGCACTGAAGCTTTCTTT

D: TRBD1
V: TRBV11-3
size: -
J: TRBJ1-1
CDR3: CASRLLSGQGGEAFF
DNA: TGTGCCAGCAGACTTTTGTCGGGACAGGGAGGTGAAGCTTTCTTT

D: -
V: TRBV6-5
size: -
J: TRBJ1-6
CDR3: CASRNLKQGRSSPLHF
DNA: TGTGCCAGCAGGAATCTAAAACAAGGAAGGTCTTCACCCCTCCACTTT

D: -
V: TRBV29-1
size: -
J: TRBJ2-3
CDR3: CSVEQVPDTQYF
DNA: TGCAGCGTTGAACAGGTCCCAGATACGCAGTATTTT

D: TRBD1
V: TRBV28
size: -
J: TRBJ2-3
CDR3: CASSRRTGFTDTQYF
DNA: TGTGCCAGCAGTCGCAGGACAGGGTTTACAGATACGCAGTATTTT

D: -
V: TRBV7-9
size: -
J: TRBJ1-1
CDR3: CASSVKREAFF
DNA: TGTGCCAGCAGCGTGAAAAGGGAAGCTTTCTTT

D: -
V: TRBV6-1
size: -
J: TRBJ1-5
CDR3: CASRRVAYQPQHF
DNA: TGTGCCAGCAGACGGGTCGCTTATCAGCCCCAGCATTTT

D: -
V: TRBV2
size: -
J: TRBJ2-7
CDR3: CASSERRRSDEQYF
DNA: TGTGCCAGCAGTGAAAGGCGGAGGAGTGACGAGCAGTACTTC

D: TRBD1
V: TRBV24-1
size: -
J: TRBJ2-7
CDR3: CATSAQTGAGNSYEQYF
DNA: TGTGCCACCAGTGCCCAGACAGGGGCGGGAAACTCCTACGAGCAGTACTTC

D: -
V: TRBV20-1
size: few
J: TRBJ2-7
CDR3: CSANRDTYEQYF
DNA: TGCAGTGCAAACCGGGACACCTACGAGCAGTACTTC

D: TRBD1
V: TRBV7-2
size: few
J: TRBJ2-7
CDR3: CASSFWTGASYEQYF
DNA: TGTGCCAGCAGCTTTTGGACAGGGGCCTCCTACGAGCAGTACTTC

D: -
V: TRBV20-1
size: -
J: TRBJ1-6
CDR3: CSASRGYNSPLHF
DNA: TGCAGTGCTAGTCGGGGGTATAATTCACCCCTCCACTTT

D: -
V: TRBV5-1
size: few
J: TRBJ2-7
CDR3: CASSWETGTYEQYF
DNA: TGCGCCAGCAGCTGGGAGACAGGTACCTACGAGCAGTACTTC

D: TRBD2
V: TRBV3-1
size: -
J: TRBJ2-3
CDR3: CASSQESLAGSDTDTQYF
DNA: TGTGCCAGCAGCCAAGAGTCCTTAGCGGGTTCAGACACAGATACGCAGTATTTT

D: TRBD1
V: TRBV28
size: -
J: TRBJ2-7
CDR3: CASSSPTGALYEQYF
DNA: TGTGCCAGCAGTTCCCCGACAGGGGCACTCTACGAGCAGTACTTC

D: TRBD2
V: TRBV7-2
size: -
J: TRBJ2-3
CDR3: CASSLMPGGGTDTQYF
DNA: TGTGCCAGCAGCTTAATGCCGGGAGGGGGCACAGATACGCAGTATTTT

D: -
V: TRBV20-1
size: few
J: TRBJ2-1
CDR3: CSALGNNEQFF
DNA: TGCAGTGCCCTTGGGAACAATGAGCAGTTCTTC

D: TRBD2
V: TRBV7-2
size: many
J: TRBJ2-5
CDR3: CASSAGTKETQYF
DNA: TGTGCCAGCAGCGCCGGGACTAAAGAGACCCAGTACTTC

D: TRBD1
V: TRBV29-1
size: -
J: TRBJ2-7
CDR3: CSVEPGQAPIREQYF
DNA: TGCAGCGTTGAACCGGGACAGGCTCCTATTCGGGAGCAGTACTTC

D: TRBD1
V: TRBV5-1
size: -
J: TRBJ2-5
CDR3: CASSLEGQGWETQYF
DNA: TGCGCCAGCAGCTTGGAAGGACAGGGCTGGGAGACCCAGTACTTC

D: -
V: TRBV11-2
size: -
J: TRBJ2-3
CDR3: CASSLRYQGADTQYF
DNA: TGTGCCAGCAGCTTAAGGTATCAGGGTGCAGATACGCAGTATTTT

D: TRBD1
V: TRBV11-2
size: -
J: TRBJ2-7
CDR3: CASSLGQGPVYEQYF
DNA: TGTGCCAGCAGCCTAGGACAGGGCCCCGTCTACGAGCAGTACTTC

D: -
V: TRBV7-8
size: few
J: TRBJ1-5
CDR3: CASSMKTGPQPQHF
DNA: TGTGCCAGCAGCATGAAAACAGGGCCTCAGCCCCAGCATTTT

D: TRBD2
V: TRBV28
size: -
J: TRBJ2-1
CDR3: CASRTATSGRVEQFF
DNA: TGTGCCAGCAGGACAGCGACTAGCGGGAGGGTTGAGCAGTTCTTC